This T cell receptor beta chain was obtained from a study of T cells in Graves' hyperthyroidism and ophthalmopathy (dated by TCRdb to the late 2010s). About the full investigation: Peripheral blood was sampled at the time of initial diagnosis, prior to any treatment. To identify TCR V-J signatures that set the groups apart, the researchers used a discovery cohort of 90 to 100 patients, made up of 40 to 45 with Graves' ophthalmopathy and about 59 with stable Graves' hyperthyroidism. Prospective prediction of ophthalmopathy was tested in an independent validation cohort consisting of some 19 hyperthyroidism patients and some 16 patients who later progressed to ophthalmopathy. The 100 discovery patients were randomly split 7:3 into training and test sets. In addition, the study compared T-cell repertoires in thyroid tissue and in blood from 6 or 7 Graves' hyperthyroidism patients. Once sampling was done, hyperthyroidism patients were given methimazole at a starting dose of 30 mg daily, whereas ophthalmopathy patients were given high-dose intravenous methylprednisolone. TCR Vbeta CDR3 sequencing of fewer than 150 peripheral blood samples (43 ophthalmopathy, around 80 hyperthyroidism and around 17 progressor patients) is reported in the paper. What the study reported, not specific to this receptor: No statistical method was used to fix the sample size in advance, and group allocation was not hidden from the investigators. Most expanded thyroid clonotypes (frequency above 0.001) were also found in blood, which suggests that blood repertoires may mirror thyroid immune responses. In validation, progression to ophthalmopathy was predicted by the model with around 70% sensitivity and roughly 76% specificity, a median of around 5.9 months before onset. A model built on a 13 V-J signature distinguished ophthalmopathy from stable hyperthyroidism, reaching about 88% sensitivity and approximately 83% specificity in cross-validation and 80%/75% in testing.

Worth noting for this clonotype: The target of this receptor is not known. No base qualities exist here, and no much larger clone lies one base off it.

The CDR1 and CDR2 encoded by the germline V gene are KGHDR and SFDVKD. The CDR3 spans 13 residues, from the cysteine through the phenylalanine. Kept here is only the CDR3 DNA, which spans 39 bases and is read in frame from base 1. Trimming removed 5 bases from V and 1 base from J, leaving 6 bases between the germline ends. TCR beta CDR3 regions were amplified from RNA transcripts. The first round of RT-PCR for the TCR CDR3 was performed with the HTBI primer set and the Qiagen OneStep RT-PCR kit. The libraries were constructed in a second round of multiplex PCR and then size-selected and purified. The libraries were sequenced on an Illumina HiSeq2000 using paired-end 100 bp reads. Per the authors' processing: SOAPnuke was used to process the raw data, removing reads that contained adapters or uncalled bases, had a mean Phred below 15, or lacked an exact match to the constant primer or identifier. COPE v1.2.5 was used to merge the high-quality paired reads, and each unique nucleotide sequence was defined as a clonotype. Clonotypes were aligned to IMGT TRBV, TRBD and TRBJ reference segments using MiTCR v1.1. The analysis included only V-J combinations with a frequency above 0.0001, which together covered more than 99% of the repertoires. A TCS score was defined as the ratio of F50 (clonal expansion) to E x V (chaos), with BLOSUM62-based TCRdist applied between CDR3 peptides within each V-J. Welch's t-statistics and random forest reduced around 510 V-J features to some 14, which were used in a naive Bayes classifier (R e1071). TCRdb redid the processing of the public reads, applying fastp at Q25 and MiXCR, and retained in-frame beta chains. Rows matching on CDR3 protein sequence are summarized as one entry with the most common DNA and genes. TCRdb, rather than the study authors, made the V and J calls. In all, the sample holds 300,000 to 400,000 distinct CDR3 sequences, and 15% to 20% of those were seen once. The ten largest clones represent around 54% of the sample.

Stable Graves' hyperthyroidism was defined as no progression to ophthalmopathy during 18 months of follow-up. Hyperthyroidism patients were newly diagnosed, had a disease duration of under 2 months, and were aged 18 to 65 years. The study excluded patients with uncontrolled infections, other autoimmune diseases, pregnancy or lactation. Diagnoses were based on clinical symptoms, serum thyroxine and TRAb, thyroid ultrasound and orbital computed tomography. PBMCs were separated from 8 to 10 ml of fresh peripheral blood using Ficoll-Paque density gradient centrifugation. Trizol reagent was used to extract total RNA, and RNA quality was then checked on an Agilent 2100 Bioanalyzer.

The specimen was blood. Rearrangement joined TRBV24-1 to TRBJ2-3; the D segment could be TRBD1, given 5 matching bases. The sequence was obtained from a woman aged 50 to 60 with Graves' hyperthyroidism. CDR3 region: CATSGRGTDTQYF. The DNA sequence is as follows: TGTGCCACCAGTGGCAGGGGCACAGATACGCAGTATTTT.